These T cell receptor beta chains were read from a single sample in a study of cytomegalovirus exposure and HLA in healthy donors. Clones were read by immunoSEQ multiplex PCR, and TCRdb kept only the in-frame ones, dropping some. In the table there are 150,000 or so clones, 70% of which are singletons. Sequencing was carried out using PBMCs. Receptors were obtained from a man younger than 35 in good health and CMV-seropositive. Both conserved end residues are part of each CDR3.

v_gene,CDR3aa
TRBV7-8,CASRDRDYGGELFF
TRBV11-2,CASSRGATNEKLFF
TRBV29-1,CSVEDTGGMNTEAFF
TRBV30,CAGSGTANTEAFF
TRBV2,CASSRLRQETQYF
TRBV15,CATSRDPQGPGELFF
TRBV9,CASSLGHSNEKLFF
TRBV28,CASSSDRSGGNNQPQHF
TRBV6-5,CASSYTGQVQETQYF
TRBV7-2,CASSFPSYGYTF
TRBV2,CADANRGDTEAFF
TRBV6-1,CASSGRTGEQGYTF